The clone carrying this T cell receptor (beta chain) has at least ten counts. The antigen remains undetermined. This sample was taken from a study of blood T cells in healthy people across ages. General study findings and limits: There were more naive CD4+ cells and higher diversity in long-lived donors than in aged donors.

It was with a sample-barcoded 5' primer and a J-beta primer mix that a second PCR of about 7 to 12 cycles was run. Each CDR3 protein is one row after TCRdb ran MiXCR on the 5' RACE reads. The top ten hold about an eighth of the sample, which has under 1,000,000 distinct CDR3 sequences, around 36% seen once. The CDR3 covers 11 residues. Trimming cost V 0 bases and J 3 bases, with 0 bases left between them. Looked up from germline, CDR1 is SGHRS and CDR2 is YFSETQ. This chain connects TRBV5-1 to TRBJ2-5; D is unclear. The sequenced sample was blood. This receptor was identified in a young man in good health. Here the CDR3 DNA reads TGCGCCAGCAGCTTGGAAGAGACCCAGTACTTC. Amino acid sequence: CASSLEETQYF.